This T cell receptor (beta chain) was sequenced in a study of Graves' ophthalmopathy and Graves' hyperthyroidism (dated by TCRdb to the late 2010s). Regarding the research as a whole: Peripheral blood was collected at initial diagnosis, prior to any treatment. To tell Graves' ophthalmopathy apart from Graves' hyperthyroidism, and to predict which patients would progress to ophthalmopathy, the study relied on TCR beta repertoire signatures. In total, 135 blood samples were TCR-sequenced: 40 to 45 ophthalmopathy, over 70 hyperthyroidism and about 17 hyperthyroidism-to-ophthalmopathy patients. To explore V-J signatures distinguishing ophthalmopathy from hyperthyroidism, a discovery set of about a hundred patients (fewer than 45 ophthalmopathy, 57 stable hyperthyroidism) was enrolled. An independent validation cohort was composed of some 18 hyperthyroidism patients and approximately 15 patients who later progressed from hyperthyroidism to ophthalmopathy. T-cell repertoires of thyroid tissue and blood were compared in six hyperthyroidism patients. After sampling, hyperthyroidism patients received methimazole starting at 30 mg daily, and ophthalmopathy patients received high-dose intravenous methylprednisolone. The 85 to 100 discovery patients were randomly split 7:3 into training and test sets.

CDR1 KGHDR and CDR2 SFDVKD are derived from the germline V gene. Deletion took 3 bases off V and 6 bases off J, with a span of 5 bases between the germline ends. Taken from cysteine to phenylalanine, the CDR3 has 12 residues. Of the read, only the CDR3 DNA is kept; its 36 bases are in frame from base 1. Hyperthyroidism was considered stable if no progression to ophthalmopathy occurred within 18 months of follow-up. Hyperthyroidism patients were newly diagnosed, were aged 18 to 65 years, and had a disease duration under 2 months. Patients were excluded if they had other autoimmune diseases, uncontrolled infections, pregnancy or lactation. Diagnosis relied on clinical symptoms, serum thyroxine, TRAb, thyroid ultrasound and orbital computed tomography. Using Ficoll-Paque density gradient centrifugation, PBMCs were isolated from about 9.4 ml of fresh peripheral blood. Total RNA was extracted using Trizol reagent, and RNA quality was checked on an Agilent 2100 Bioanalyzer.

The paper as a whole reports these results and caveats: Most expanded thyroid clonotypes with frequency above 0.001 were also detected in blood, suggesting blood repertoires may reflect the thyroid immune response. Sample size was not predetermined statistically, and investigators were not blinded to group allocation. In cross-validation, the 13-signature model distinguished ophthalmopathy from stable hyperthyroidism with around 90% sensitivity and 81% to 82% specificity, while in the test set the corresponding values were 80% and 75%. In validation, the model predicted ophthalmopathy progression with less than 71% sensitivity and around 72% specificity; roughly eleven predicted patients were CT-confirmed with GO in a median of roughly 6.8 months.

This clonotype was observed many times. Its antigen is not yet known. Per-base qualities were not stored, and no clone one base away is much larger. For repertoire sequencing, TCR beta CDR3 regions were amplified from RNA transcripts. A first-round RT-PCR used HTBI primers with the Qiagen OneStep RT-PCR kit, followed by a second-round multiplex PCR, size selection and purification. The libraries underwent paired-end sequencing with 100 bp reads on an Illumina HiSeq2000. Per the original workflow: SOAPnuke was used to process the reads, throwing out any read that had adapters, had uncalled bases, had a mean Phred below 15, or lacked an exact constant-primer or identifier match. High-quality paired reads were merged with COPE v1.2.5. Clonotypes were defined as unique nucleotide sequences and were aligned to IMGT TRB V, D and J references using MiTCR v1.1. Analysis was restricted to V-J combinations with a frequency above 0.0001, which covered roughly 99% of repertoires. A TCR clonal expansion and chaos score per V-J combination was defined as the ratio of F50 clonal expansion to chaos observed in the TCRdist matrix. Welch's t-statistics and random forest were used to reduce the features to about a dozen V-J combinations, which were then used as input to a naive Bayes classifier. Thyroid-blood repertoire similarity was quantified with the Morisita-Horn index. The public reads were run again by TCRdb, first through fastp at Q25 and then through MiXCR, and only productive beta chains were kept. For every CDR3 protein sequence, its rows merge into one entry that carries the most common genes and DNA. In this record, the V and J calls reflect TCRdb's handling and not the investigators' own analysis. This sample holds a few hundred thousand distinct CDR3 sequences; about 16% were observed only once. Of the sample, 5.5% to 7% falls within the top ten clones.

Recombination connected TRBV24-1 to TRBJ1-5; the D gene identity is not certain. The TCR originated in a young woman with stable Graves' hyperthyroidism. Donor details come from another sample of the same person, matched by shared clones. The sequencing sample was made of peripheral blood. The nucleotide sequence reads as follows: TGTGCCACCAGTGATGTAAGTCAGCCCCAGCATTTT. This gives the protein CATSDVSQPQHF.